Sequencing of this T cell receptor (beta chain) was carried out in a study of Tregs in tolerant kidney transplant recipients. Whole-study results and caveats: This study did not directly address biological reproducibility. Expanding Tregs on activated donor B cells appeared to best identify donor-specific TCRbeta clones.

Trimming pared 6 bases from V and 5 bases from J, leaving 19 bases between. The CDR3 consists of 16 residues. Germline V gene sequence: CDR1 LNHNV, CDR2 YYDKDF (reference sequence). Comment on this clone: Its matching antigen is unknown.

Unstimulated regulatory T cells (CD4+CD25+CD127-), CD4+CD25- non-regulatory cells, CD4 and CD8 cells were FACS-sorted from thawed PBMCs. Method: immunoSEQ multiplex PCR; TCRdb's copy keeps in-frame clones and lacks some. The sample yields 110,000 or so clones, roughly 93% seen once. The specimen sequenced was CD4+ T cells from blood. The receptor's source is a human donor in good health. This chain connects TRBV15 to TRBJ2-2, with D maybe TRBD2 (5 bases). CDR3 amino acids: CATRNPGLGGTGELFF. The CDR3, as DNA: TGTGCCACCAGAAACCCGGGGTTGGGCGGGACCGGGGAGCTGTTTTTT. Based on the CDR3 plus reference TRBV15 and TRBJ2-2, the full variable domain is DAMVIQNPRYQVTQFGKPVTLSCSQTLNHNVMYWYQQKSSQAPKLLFHYYDKDFNNEADTPDNFQSRRPNTSFCFLDIRSPGLGDTAMYLCATRNPGLGGTGELFFGEGSRLTVL.